The entry below describes one T cell receptor (beta chain). As yet, its antigen is unknown. This sample is drawn from a study of CD8+ T cells in alopecia areata. General study results and limits: Elevated clonality characterized lesional scalp relative to normal scalp, particularly in alopecia totalis/universalis. Sequencing of scalp samples also includes resident alphabeta T cells from normal skin.

Sequencing used cDNA as its template, made by extracting RNA and reverse transcribing it. Method: immunoSEQ multiplex PCR; TCRdb's copy keeps in-frame clones and lacks some. Among 170,000 or so clones listed, about 63% were seen once. Germline loops: CDR1 MGHDK, CDR2 SYGVNS. This CDR3 is built from 14 residues. Trimming pared 3 bases from V and 0 bases from J, leaving 6 bases between. Peripheral blood and lesional scalp punch biopsies came from alopecia areata patients. The material sequenced was CD4+ T cells sorted from blood, taken at week 0. This TCR derives from a human donor with alopecia areata. The rearrangement joins TRBV25-1 to TRBJ2-4; a possible D gene is TRBD2 (5 bases). CDR3 loop: CASSEAGAKNIQYF. The CDR3 coding sequence is TGTGCCAGCAGTGAGGCGGGAGCCAAAAACATTCAGTACTTC.